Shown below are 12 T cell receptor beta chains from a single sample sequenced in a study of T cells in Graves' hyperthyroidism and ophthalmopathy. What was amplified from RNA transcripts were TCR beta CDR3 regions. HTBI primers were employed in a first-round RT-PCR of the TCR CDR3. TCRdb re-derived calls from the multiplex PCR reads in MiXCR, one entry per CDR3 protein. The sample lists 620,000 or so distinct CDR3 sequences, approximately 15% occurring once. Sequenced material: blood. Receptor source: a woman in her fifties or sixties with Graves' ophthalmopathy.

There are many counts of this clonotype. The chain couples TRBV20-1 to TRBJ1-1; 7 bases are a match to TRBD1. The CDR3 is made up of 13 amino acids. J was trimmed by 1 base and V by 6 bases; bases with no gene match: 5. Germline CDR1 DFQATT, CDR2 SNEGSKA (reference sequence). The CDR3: CSAGTAQNTEAFF. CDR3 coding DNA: TGCAGTGCCGGGACAGCCCAGAACACTGAAGCTTTCTTT.

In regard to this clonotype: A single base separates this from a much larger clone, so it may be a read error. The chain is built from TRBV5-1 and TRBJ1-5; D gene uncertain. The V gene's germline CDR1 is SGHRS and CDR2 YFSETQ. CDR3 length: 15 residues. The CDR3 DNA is TGCGCCAGCAGCTTGGTGGGTTCGCGGGATCACCCCCAGCATTTT. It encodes CASSLVGSRDHPQHF.

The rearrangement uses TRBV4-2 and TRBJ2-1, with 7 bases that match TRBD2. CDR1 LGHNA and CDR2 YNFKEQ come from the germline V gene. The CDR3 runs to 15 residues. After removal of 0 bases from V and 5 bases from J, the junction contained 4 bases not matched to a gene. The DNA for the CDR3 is TGTGCCAGCAGCCAAGATGGGGGGGAAAACAATGAGCAGTTCTTC. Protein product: CASSQDGGENNEQFF.

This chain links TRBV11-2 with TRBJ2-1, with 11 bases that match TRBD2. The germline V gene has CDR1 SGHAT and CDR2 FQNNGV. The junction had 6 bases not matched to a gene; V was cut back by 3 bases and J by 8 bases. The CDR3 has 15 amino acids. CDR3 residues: CASSLVSSGRHEQFF. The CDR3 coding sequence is TGTGCCAGCAGCTTGGTGTCTAGCGGGAGGCATGAGCAGTTCTTC.

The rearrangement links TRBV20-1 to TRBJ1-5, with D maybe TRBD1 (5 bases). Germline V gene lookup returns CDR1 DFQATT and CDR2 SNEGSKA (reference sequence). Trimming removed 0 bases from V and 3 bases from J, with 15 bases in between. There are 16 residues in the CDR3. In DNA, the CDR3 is TGCAGTGCTAGAGATTTATTTCGAGGGGCCAATCAGCCCCAGCATTTT. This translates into CSARDLFRGANQPQHF.

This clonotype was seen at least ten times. As DNA, the CDR3 is TGTGCCAGCTCACGAGGCCTAGCCGACGTCCTGGATACGCAGTATTTT. This codes for CASSRGLADVLDTQYF. The chain is built from TRBV18 and TRBJ2-3, with D perhaps TRBD2 (5 bases). The V end was cut by 4 bases, the J end by 6 bases, with 20 bases between. From germline, CDR1 is KGHSH and CDR2 LQKENI. This CDR3 region has 16 residues.

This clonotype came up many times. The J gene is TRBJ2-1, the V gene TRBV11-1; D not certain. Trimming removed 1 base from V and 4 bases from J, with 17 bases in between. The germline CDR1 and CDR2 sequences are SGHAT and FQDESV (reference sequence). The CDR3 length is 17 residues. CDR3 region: CASSLDPPPVAYNEQFF. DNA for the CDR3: TGTGCCAGCAGCTTAGACCCCCCCCCGGTAGCTTACAATGAGCAGTTCTTC.

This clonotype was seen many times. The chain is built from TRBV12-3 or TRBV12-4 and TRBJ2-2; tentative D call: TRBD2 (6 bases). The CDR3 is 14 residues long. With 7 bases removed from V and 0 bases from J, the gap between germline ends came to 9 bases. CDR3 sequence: CASNAGTNTGELFF. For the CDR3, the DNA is TGTGCCAGCAACGCGGGGACGAACACCGGGGAGCTGTTTTTT.

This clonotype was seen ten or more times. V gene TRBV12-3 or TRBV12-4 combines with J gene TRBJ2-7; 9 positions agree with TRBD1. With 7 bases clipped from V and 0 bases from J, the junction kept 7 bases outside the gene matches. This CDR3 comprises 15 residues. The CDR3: CASKPGQGSSYEQYF. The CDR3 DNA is TGTGCCAGCAAACCGGGACAGGGAAGCTCCTACGAGCAGTACTTC.

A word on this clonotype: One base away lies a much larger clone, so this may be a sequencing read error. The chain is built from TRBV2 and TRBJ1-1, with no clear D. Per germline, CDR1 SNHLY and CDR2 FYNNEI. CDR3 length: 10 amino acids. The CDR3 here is CASRNTEALF. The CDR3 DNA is TGTGCCAGCCGCAACACTGAAGCTCTCTTT.

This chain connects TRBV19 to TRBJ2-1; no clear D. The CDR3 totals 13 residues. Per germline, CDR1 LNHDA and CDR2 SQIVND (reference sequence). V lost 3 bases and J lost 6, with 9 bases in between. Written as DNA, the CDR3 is TGTGCCAGTAGTATCCCCAATTTCAATGAGCAGTTCTTC. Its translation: CASSIPNFNEQFF.

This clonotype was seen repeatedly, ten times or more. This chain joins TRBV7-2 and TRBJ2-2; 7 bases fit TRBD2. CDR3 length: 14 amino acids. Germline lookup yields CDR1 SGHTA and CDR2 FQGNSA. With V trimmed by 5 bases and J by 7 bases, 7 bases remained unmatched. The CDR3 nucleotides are TGTGCCAGCAGCGCAGGACTAGAGTTCGGGGAGCTGTTTTTT. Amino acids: CASSAGLEFGELFF.